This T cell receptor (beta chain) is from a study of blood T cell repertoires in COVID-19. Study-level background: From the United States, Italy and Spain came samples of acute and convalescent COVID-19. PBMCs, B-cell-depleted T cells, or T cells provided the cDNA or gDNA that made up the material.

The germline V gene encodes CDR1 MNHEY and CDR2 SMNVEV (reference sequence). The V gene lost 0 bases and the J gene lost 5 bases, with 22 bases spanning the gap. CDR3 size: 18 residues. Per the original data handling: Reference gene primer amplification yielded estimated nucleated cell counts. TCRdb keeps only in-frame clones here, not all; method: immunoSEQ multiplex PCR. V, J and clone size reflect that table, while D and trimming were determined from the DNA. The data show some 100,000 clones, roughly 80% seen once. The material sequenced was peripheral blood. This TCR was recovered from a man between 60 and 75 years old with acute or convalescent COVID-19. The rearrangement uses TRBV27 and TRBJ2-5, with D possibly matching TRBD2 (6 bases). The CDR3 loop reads CASSLSPRRWGGGETQYF. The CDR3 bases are TGTGCCAGCAGTTTATCGCCACGACGGTGGGGAGGTGGGGAGACCCAGTACTTC.